The entry below describes one T cell receptor (beta chain). Primed by a sample-barcoded 5' primer and a J-beta primer mix, a second PCR proceeded for 7 to 11 cycles. Sequencing recovered at least 3 million CDR3-containing paired-end reads from each sample. TCRdb used MiXCR to reprocess the 5' RACE reads, holding one entry per CDR3 protein. The table has approximately 2,000,000 distinct CDR3 sequences, approximately 40% seen once. The sample is drawn from a study of blood T cells in healthy people across ages. The CDR3 has 15 residues. V lost 2 bases and J lost 8, with 15 bases in between. Specimen: blood. The source is a human donor in good health. V and J are TRBV12-3 or TRBV12-4 and TRBJ1-4; D is unclear. The CDR3 region is CASSLSTGVREKLFF. In DNA form, the CDR3 reads TGTGCCAGCAGTTTAAGTACGGGCGTTAGGGAAAAACTGTTTTTT.